A selection of T cell receptor beta chains follows, all from one sample in a study of early T cells in non-severe SARS-CoV-2 infection. TCRdb passed the 5' RACE reads through MiXCR, listing each CDR3 protein once. The table has roughly 61,000 distinct CDR3 sequences, about 10% seen once. What was sequenced was whole blood. All receptors come from an adult who was a healthcare worker with PCR-confirmed SARS-CoV-2 infection or an uninfected control (not recorded which). Both conserved end residues are part of each CDR3. Fields, in order: CDR3 length, D gene, clone size, J gene, V gene, CDR3 protein, CDR3 DNA. A D gene is named only where the DNA matches it firmly. Clone size is not always given. Where it is, it says once, few, many or a class for expanded clones.

>17|-|many|TRBJ2-2|TRBV11-2
CASSSLRGRKNTGELFF
TGTGCCAGCAGCTCGCTTCGGGGAAGAAAAAACACCGGGGAGCTGTTTTTT
>15|TRBD1|-|TRBJ2-2|TRBV19
CATAKGQQNTGELFF
TGTGCCACCGCGAAGGGACAGCAAAACACCGGGGAGCTGTTTTTT
>14|-|many|TRBJ1-1|TRBV6-1
CASAAGGDLTEAFF
TGTGCCAGTGCGGCCGGGGGAGATCTCACTGAAGCTTTCTTT
>13|-|-|TRBJ1-5|TRBV10-3
CAISETGKQPQHF
TGTGCCATCAGTGAGACAGGGAAACAGCCCCAGCATTTT
>15|TRBD1|many|TRBJ2-5|TRBV5-1
CASSVGTGASETQYF
TGCGCCAGCAGCGTAGGGACAGGGGCGTCGGAGACCCAGTACTTC
>15|TRBD1|many|TRBJ2-1|TRBV7-3
CASSWGQGDGNEQFF
TGTGCCAGCAGCTGGGGACAGGGGGACGGCAATGAGCAGTTCTTC
>14|TRBD1|many|TRBJ1-3|TRBV10-3
CAIRTGGNGNTIYF
TGTGCCATCAGAACAGGGGGCAACGGAAACACCATATATTTT
>12|TRBD1|many|TRBJ2-4|TRBV10-3
CATGDRGKIQYF
TGTGCCACCGGGGACAGGGGGAAAATTCAGTACTTC
>15|-|-|TRBJ2-7|TRBV20-1
CSARDFRGLFYEQYF
TGCAGTGCTAGAGATTTTAGAGGACTTTTTTACGAGCAGTACTTC
>13|TRBD2|few|TRBJ2-3|TRBV7-9
CASSSAGTDTQYF
TGTGCCAGCAGCTCAGCGGGAACAGATACGCAGTATTTT
>14|-|-|TRBJ1-5|TRBV27
CASSLGPSNQPQHF
TGTGCCAGCAGTTTAGGGCCTTCCAATCAGCCCCAGCATTTT
>14|TRBD1|many|TRBJ1-1|TRBV20-1
CSARHGTGKFEAFF
TGCAGTGCTAGACACGGGACAGGGAAATTTGAAGCTTTCTTT
>13|-|many|TRBJ2-7|TRBV3-1
CASSQLWVGEQYF
TGTGCCAGCAGCCAACTCTGGGTGGGCGAGCAGTACTTC